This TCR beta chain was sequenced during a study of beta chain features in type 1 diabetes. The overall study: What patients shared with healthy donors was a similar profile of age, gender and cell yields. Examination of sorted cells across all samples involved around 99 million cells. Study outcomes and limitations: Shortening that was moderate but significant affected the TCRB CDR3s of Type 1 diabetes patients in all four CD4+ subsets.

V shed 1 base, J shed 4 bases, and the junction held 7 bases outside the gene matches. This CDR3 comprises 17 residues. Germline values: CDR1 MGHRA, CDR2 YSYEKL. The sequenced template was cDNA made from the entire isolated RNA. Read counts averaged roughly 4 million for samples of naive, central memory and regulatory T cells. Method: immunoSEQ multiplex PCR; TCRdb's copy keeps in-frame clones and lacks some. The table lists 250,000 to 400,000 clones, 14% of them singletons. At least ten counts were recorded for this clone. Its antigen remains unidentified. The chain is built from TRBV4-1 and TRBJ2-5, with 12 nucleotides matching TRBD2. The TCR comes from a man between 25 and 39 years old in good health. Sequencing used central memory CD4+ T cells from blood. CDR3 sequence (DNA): TGCGCCAGCAGCCAAGTTGCTAGCGGGGGGGCTGGAGAGACCCAGTACTTC. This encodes CASSQVASGGAGETQYF.